This T cell receptor beta chain came from a study of blood T cells in healthy people across ages. Findings and limits, study-wide: While age rose, TCR beta diversity per million T cells dropped in a roughly linear way. Naive and antigen-experienced cells could not be conclusively compared, given unsorted PBMCs.

All donors came from Russia, were Caucasian and healthy, and spanned ages roughly 6 to 95. Next came a second PCR, run for about 7 to 12 cycles, which used a sample-barcoded 5' primer along with a J-beta primer mix. MiXCR, applied by TCRdb to the 5' RACE reads, yields one record per CDR3 protein. The sample holds some 800,000 distinct CDR3 sequences, under 45% seen once. This clonotype was seen a handful of times. Its antigen is undetermined. The receptor was derived from a man aged 60-69 years in good health. The source material was blood.

Here the CDR3 reads CSVVGMARSYNEQYF. The CDR3 DNA is TGCAGCGTTGTCGGCATGGCTAGGTCCTACAATGAGCAGTACTTC. This sequence joins TRBV29-1 and TRBJ2-1; no clear D. The end of the DNA fits TRBJ2-7 better, so the J call may be wrong. Germline lookup yields CDR1 SQVTM and CDR2 ANQGSEA. CDR3 length: 15 residues.